The 26 T cell receptor beta chains in this list originate from one sample, sequenced in a study of cytomegalovirus exposure and HLA in healthy donors. With 60 Vbeta and 13 Jbeta primers, the PCR was carried out. Clones were read by immunoSEQ multiplex PCR, and TCRdb kept only the in-frame ones, dropping some. This sample has under 150,000 clones, with more than 70% found just once. Sequencing was done on a sample of PBMCs. These receptors were taken from a human donor in good health.

The chain couples TRBV4-1 to TRBJ1-5, with 7 nucleotides matching TRBD1. Per the germline V gene, CDR1 is MGHRA and CDR2 is YSYEKL. J lost 0 bases, V lost 5 bases, and 10 bases had no gene match. CDR3 length equals 17 residues. The CDR3 sequence is CASSTGTVKDSNQPQHF. CDR3 coding DNA: TGCGCCAGCAGCACCGGGACAGTGAAAGATAGCAATCAGCCCCAGCATTTT.

The J gene is TRBJ1-5, the V gene TRBV11-2, with a possible D match to TRBD1 (6 bases). V shed 5 bases and J shed 7 bases, with 15 bases lying between them. CDR1 is SGHAT and CDR2 is FQNNGV in the germline V gene. CDR3 length: 14 residues. For the CDR3, the DNA is TGTGCCAGCAGCCCCCCAGGGGCTAGGCAGCCCCAGCATTTT. Translation: CASSPPGARQPQHF.

The chain combines TRBV4-2 with TRBJ2-3; 7 bases match TRBD2. Losses at the gene ends were 1 base for V and 4 bases for J; bases not matched to a gene: 17. CDR1 is LGHNA, CDR2 YNFKEQ, per germline. CDR3 size: 19 residues. CDR3 amino acids: CASSQAARGFFSVPDTQYF. DNA for the CDR3: TGTGCCAGCAGCCAAGCGGCGCGGGGGTTTTTTTCGGTCCCAGATACGCAGTATTTT.

The CDR3 nucleotides read TGTGCCAGCAGCCGGACAGGGGGCTTCTATGGCTACACCTTC. Protein product: CASSRTGGFYGYTF. The chain employs TRBV6-1 and TRBJ1-2; 11 bases fit TRBD1. CDR1 and CDR2 (germline): MNHNS, SASEGT. V was pared by 6 bases and J by 4 bases, with 4 bases of the junction left unmatched. The CDR3 runs 14 residues.

The gene calls are TRBV28 and TRBJ2-1; possibly TRBD2 for D (6 bases). Trimming left V 7 bases short and J 7 bases short, with 23 bases between. The CDR3 extends over 16 amino acids. CDR1 is MDHEN and CDR2 is SYDVKM in the germline V gene. The DNA for the CDR3 is TGTGCCAGCAACGGGGGTGGGACGGACCCCTGGAATGAGCAGTTCTTC. It is translated as CASNGGGTDPWNEQFF. Together with reference TRBV28 and TRBJ2-1, the CDR3 gives the full variable domain: DVKVTQSSRYLVKRTGEKVFLECVQDMDHENMFWYRQDPGLGLRLIYFSYDVKMKEKGDIPEGYSVSREKKERFSLILESASTNQTSMYLCASNGGGTDPWNEQFFGPGTRLTVL.

The rearrangement uses TRBV9 and TRBJ1-1; no firm D call. Germline CDR1 is SGDLS and CDR2 is YYNGEE. This CDR3 is 14 amino acids long. Trimming took 2 bases from V and 0 from J, leaving 8 bases between them. CDR3 residues: CASSVAYMNTEAFF. CDR3 nucleotides: TGTGCCAGCAGCGTCGCGTATATGAACACTGAAGCTTTCTTT.

This clone came up once. The DNA for the CDR3 is TGTGCCAGTAGTCCCCAACTGGGGAGTTTGGTCCCTGGAAACACCATATATTTT. It specifies CASSPQLGSLVPGNTIYF. The chain recombines TRBV19 with TRBJ1-3, with D uncertain. This CDR3 spans 18 amino acids. From germline, CDR1 is LNHDA and CDR2 SQIVND (reference sequence). V was cut by 5 bases and J by 2 bases, with 22 bases left in between.

To note about this clone: A junction boundary mismatches the germline segment, possibly from a read error. The chain employs TRBV25-1 and TRBJ2-6; tentatively, D is TRBD1 (5 bases). The germline V gene encodes CDR1 MGHDK and CDR2 SYGVNS. The CDR3 consists of 16 residues. CDR3 protein: CASSGTIFSGADVLTF. For the CDR3, the DNA is TGTGCCAGCAGTGGGACAATCTTCTCTGGGGCCGACGTCCTGACTTTC.

Here the CDR3 reads CASSSNRARLFF. The CDR3 nucleotides read TGTGCCAGCAGCTCCAACAGGGCCAGGCTGTTTTTT. V and J are TRBV11-2 and TRBJ1-4; TRBD1 is a possible D gene (6 bases). In germline, CDR1 is SGHAT, CDR2 FQNNGV. CDR3 length: 12 amino acids. Trimming took off 4 bases at V and 14 bases at J, with 14 bases between the two ends.

This chain links TRBV11-2 with TRBJ2-2, with D maybe TRBD1 (7 bases). CDR3 length: 14 amino acids. Germline CDR1 reads SGHAT; CDR2 reads FQNNGV. V lost 3 bases and J lost 7, with 12 bases in between. The CDR3 bases are TGTGCCAGCAGCTTGACAGGGCGGGACGGGGAGCTGTTTTTT. It specifies CASSLTGRDGELFF.

This chain connects TRBV5-4 to TRBJ1-1; tentatively, D is TRBD1 (5 bases). CDR1 is SGHNT and CDR2 is YYREEE in the germline V gene (reference sequence). V was trimmed by 2 bases and J by 7 bases, leaving 12 bases between them. CDR3 length equals 13 residues. The CDR3 loop is CASSFSGFDEAFF. CDR3 DNA: TGTGCCAGCAGCTTTTCAGGGTTCGATGAAGCTTTCTTT. The variable domain in full, with the rest retrieved from reference TRBV5-4 and TRBJ1-1, is ETGVTQSPTHLIKTRGQQVTLRCSSQSGHNTVSWYQQALGQGPQFIFQYYREEENGRGNFPPRFSGLQFPNYSSELNVNALELDDSALYLCASSFSGFDEAFFGQGTRLTVV.

The rearrangement uses TRBV27 and TRBJ1-1; D is unresolved. This CDR3 comprises 13 residues. Germline V gives CDR1 MNHEY, CDR2 SMNVEV (reference sequence). V shed 6 bases and J shed 1 base, with 9 bases lying between them. The CDR3 is CASRDQKNTEAFF. The CDR3 nucleotides read TGTGCCAGCAGAGATCAGAAGAACACTGAAGCTTTCTTT.

The chain has TRBV5-1 and TRBJ2-7, with D possibly being TRBD2 (6 bases). V gave up 4 bases and J gave up 4 bases, with 12 bases separating them. CDR1 SGHRS and CDR2 YFSETQ come from the germline V gene. The CDR3 has 13 residues. CDR3 in DNA: TGCGCCAGCAGCCTAGGGGCGGGGTACGAGCAGTACTTC. This encodes CASSLGAGYEQYF.

This clone appeared a few times. V is TRBV7-9 and J is TRBJ2-4, with a tentative D call TRBD2 (5 bases). V was trimmed by 1 base and J by 6 bases, leaving 13 bases between them. Germline loops: CDR1 SEHNR, CDR2 FQNEAQ (reference sequence). CDR3 length equals 15 residues. The DNA of the CDR3 is TGTGCCAGCAGCTTAGTCGGGATAGGGCGAAACATTCAGTACTTC. Its protein product is CASSLVGIGRNIQYF.

Turning to this clone: A read error may produce the germline difference seen at one junction end. The V and J genes are TRBV5-1 and TRBJ1-6; TRBD1 aligns across 7 bases. The CDR3 extends over 13 amino acids. In germline, CDR1 is SGHRS, CDR2 YFSETQ. Written as DNA, the CDR3 is TGTGCCAGCCTGGGACAGAACAGTTCACCCCTCCACTTT. This encodes CASLGQNSSPLHF.

The rearrangement links TRBV11-2 to TRBJ1-5; 7 bases fit TRBD1. CDR3 length: 13 residues. After removal of 5 bases from V and 5 bases from J, the junction contained 3 bases not matched to a gene. Germline loops: CDR1 SGHAT, CDR2 FQNNGV. CDR3 amino acids: CASSRDRDQPQHF. The CDR3 DNA reads TGTGCCAGCAGCCGGGACAGAGATCAGCCCCAGCATTTT.

The V call is TRBV6-6, the J call TRBJ2-1, with TRBD1 matching over 7 bases. V lost 10 bases to trimming and J lost 3 bases; unmatched junction nucleotides: 12. This CDR3 region has 15 residues. Looked up from germline, CDR1 is MNHNY and CDR2 is SVGAGI (reference sequence). CDR3 protein: CATKPPGQNYNEQFF. As DNA, the CDR3 is TGTGCCACCAAGCCTCCGGGACAGAACTACAATGAGCAGTTCTTC.

The CDR3 reads CASSPGQLNEKLFF. The CDR3 coding sequence is TGTGCCAGCTCACCGGGACAGCTGAATGAAAAACTGTTTTTT. This rearrangement joins TRBV18 to TRBJ1-4; TRBD1 matches at 7 bases. Germline V gives CDR1 KGHSH, CDR2 LQKENI. V lost 3 bases, J lost 5 bases, and 3 bases stayed unmatched. The CDR3 covers 14 residues.

This chain links TRBV6-1 with TRBJ1-4; a possible D gene is TRBD1 (6 bases). CDR1 MNHNS and CDR2 SASEGT come from the germline V gene. V lost 6 bases, J lost 4 bases, and 15 bases lay in between. The length of the CDR3 is 15 residues. CDR3: CASRSPRDNNEKLFF. The CDR3 DNA sequence: TGTGCCAGCAGGTCCCCCCGGGACAATAATGAAAAACTGTTTTTT.

The rearrangement joins TRBV6-5 to TRBJ1-5; D remains unclear. Trimming stripped 6 bases from V and 5 bases from J, with 14 bases between. The CDR3 loop spans 14 amino acids. In germline, CDR1 is MNHEY, CDR2 SVGAGI. The CDR3 DNA follows: TGTGCCAGCAGCCCCCGTTGGGGAGATCAGCCCCAGCATTTT. Translation gives CASSPRWGDQPQHF.

This sequence joins TRBV30 and TRBJ2-7; TRBD2 agrees at 10 bases. CDR3 size: 16 residues. V was pared by 2 bases and J by 3 bases, with 10 bases of the junction left unmatched. Germline V lookup: CDR1 GTSNPN, CDR2 SVGIG (reference sequence). CDR3 sequence (DNA): TGTGCCTGGAGTCCCCTGGTGGGACTAGCGATCTACGAGCAGTACTTC. It codes for CAWSPLVGLAIYEQYF.

The rearrangement uses TRBV4-2 and TRBJ1-6; D is perhaps TRBD1 (5 bases). Trimming removed 1 base at V and 6 bases at J, with 13 bases between. The CDR3 is made up of 16 amino acids. CDR1 and CDR2 (germline): LGHNA, YNFKEQ. CDR3 region: CASSQAGGMSNSPLHF. The CDR3 nucleotides read TGTGCCAGCAGCCAAGCGGGGGGGATGAGTAATTCACCCCTCCACTTT.

This rearrangement joins TRBV9 to TRBJ2-1; no reliable D call. The CDR3 runs 13 residues. Germline CDR1 reads SGDLS; CDR2 reads YYNGEE. V lost 2 bases, J lost 2 bases, and 5 bases lay in between. CDR3 loop: CASSVAPYNEQFF. CDR3 nucleotide sequence: TGTGCCAGCAGCGTTGCGCCCTACAATGAGCAGTTCTTC. The whole variable domain, filled in from reference TRBV9 and TRBJ2-1, reads DSGVTQTPKHLITATGQRVTLRCSPRSGDLSVYWYQQSLDQGLQFLIQYYNGEERAKGNILERFSAQQFPDLHSELNLSSLELGDSALYFCASSVAPYNEQFFGPGTRLTVL.

This rearrangement joins TRBV4-1 to TRBJ1-1; possibly TRBD1 for D (5 bases). Germline CDR1 reads MGHRA; CDR2 reads YSYEKL. The CDR3 covers 16 residues. Deletions cut 0 bases from V and 0 bases from J, with 11 bases between. The CDR3: CASSQDVRQMNTEAFF. The CDR3 DNA reads as TGCGCCAGCAGCCAAGATGTCCGACAGATGAACACTGAAGCTTTCTTT.

CDR3 residues: CASSADNYNSPLHF. The CDR3 nucleotides are TGCGCCAGCAGTGCAGACAACTATAATTCACCCCTCCACTTT. The rearrangement joins TRBV10-1 to TRBJ1-6; D ambiguous. CDR1 is WNHNN and CDR2 is SYGVQD in the germline V gene (reference sequence). Trimming removed 4 bases from V and 3 bases from J, with 7 bases in between. CDR3 length equals 14 residues.

This chain links TRBV2 with TRBJ1-6, with TRBD1 as a possible D gene (6 bases). This CDR3 is 15 amino acids long. From germline, CDR1 is SNHLY and CDR2 FYNNEI. The germline V and J ends were trimmed by 7 bases and 7 bases, with 17 bases remaining between them. This chain's CDR3 is CASTVGGGSNSPLHF. The CDR3 coding sequence is TGTGCCAGCACCGTAGGGGGGGGTAGCAATTCACCCCTCCACTTT.